This T cell receptor (beta chain) was documented in a study of T cells in women clearing cervical HPV infection. Study at large: Cases: HPV16-related CIN3 or worse on histology, 2 invasive cancers. HLA type stays a possible confounder, typing being limited.

Study outcomes and limitations: Each sample's T-cell count was unknown, possibly confounding richness.

Generated by immunoSEQ multiplex PCR, the TCRdb table keeps only in-frame clones and is missing some. The sample has about 26,000 clones. Points on this clone: Its antigen is unknown. Read data end 3 residues before the CDR3 end; the end is taken from the germline J gene.

The germline CDR1 and CDR2 sequences are LNHDA and SQIVND (reference sequence). The length of the CDR3 is 16 residues. V was clipped by 7 bases and J by 2 bases, with 19 bases between them. This chain links TRBV19 with TRBJ2-3; D call uncertain. Sequencing was done on a sample of blood buffy coat. The receptor was isolated from a woman aged 18 to 75 with a cervical HPV16 infection that either progressed to CIN3+ or cleared (not recorded which). This CDR3 is CASTLNGQDYTDTQYF. Partial CDR3 DNA: TGTGCCAGTACCCTAAATGGGCAGGATTACACAGATACG. The entire variable domain, with the rest obtained from reference TRBV19 and TRBJ2-3, is as follows: DGGITQSPKYLFRKEGQNVTLSCEQNLNHDAMYWYRQDPGQGLRLIYYSQIVNDFQKGDIAEGYSVSREKKESFPLTVTSAQKNPTAFYLCASTLNGQDYTDTQYFGPGTRLTVL.